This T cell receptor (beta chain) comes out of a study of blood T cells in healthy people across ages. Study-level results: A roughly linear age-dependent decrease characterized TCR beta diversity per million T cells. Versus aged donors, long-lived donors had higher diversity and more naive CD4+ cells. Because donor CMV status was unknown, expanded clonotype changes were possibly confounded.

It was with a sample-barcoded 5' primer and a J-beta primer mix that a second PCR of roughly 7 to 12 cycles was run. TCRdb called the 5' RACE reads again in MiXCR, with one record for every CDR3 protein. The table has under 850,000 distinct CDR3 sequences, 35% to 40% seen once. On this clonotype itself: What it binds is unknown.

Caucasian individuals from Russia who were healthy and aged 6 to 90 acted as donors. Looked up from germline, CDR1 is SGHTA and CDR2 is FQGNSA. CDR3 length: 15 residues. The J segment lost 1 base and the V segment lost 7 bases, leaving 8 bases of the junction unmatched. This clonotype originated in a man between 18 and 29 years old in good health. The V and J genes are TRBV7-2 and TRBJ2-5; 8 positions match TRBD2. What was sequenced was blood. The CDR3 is CASTSSGGLQETQYF. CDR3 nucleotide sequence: TGTGCCAGCACCTCAAGCGGGGGCCTCCAAGAGACCCAGTACTTC.